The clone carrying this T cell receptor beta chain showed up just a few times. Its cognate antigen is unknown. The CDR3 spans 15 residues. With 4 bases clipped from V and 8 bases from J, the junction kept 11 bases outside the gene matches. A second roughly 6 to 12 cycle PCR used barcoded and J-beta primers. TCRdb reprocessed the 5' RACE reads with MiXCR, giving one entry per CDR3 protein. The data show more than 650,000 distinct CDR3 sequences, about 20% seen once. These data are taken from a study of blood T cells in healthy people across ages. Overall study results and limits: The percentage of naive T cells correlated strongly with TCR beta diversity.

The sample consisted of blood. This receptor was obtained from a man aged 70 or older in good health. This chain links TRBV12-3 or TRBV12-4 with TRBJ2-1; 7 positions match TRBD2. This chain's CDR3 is CASSSREGRFDEQFF. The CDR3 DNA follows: TGTGCCAGCAGTTCGAGGGAGGGCCGTTTTGATGAGCAGTTCTTC.